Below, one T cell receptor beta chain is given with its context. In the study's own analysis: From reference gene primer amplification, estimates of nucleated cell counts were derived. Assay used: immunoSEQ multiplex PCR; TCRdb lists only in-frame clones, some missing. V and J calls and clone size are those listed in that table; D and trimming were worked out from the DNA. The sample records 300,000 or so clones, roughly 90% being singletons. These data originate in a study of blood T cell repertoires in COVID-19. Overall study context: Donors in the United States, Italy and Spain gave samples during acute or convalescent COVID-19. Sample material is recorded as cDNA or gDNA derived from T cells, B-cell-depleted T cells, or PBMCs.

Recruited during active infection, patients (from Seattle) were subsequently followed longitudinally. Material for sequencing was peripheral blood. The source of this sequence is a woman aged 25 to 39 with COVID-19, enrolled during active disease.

The CDR3 bases are TGTGCCAGCAGCCCTAGGCGGGGAACTGAAGCTTTCTTT. Translation: CASSPRRGTEAFF. The rearrangement uses TRBV25-1 and TRBJ1-1; no clear D. With 6 bases removed from V and 5 bases from J, the gap between germline ends came to 13 bases. The CDR3 sequence is 13 residues long. Germline V gives CDR1 MGHDK, CDR2 SYGVNS.